This T cell receptor beta chain was documented in a study of blood T cell repertoires in COVID-19. The overall study: In each case, the material was cDNA or gDNA derived from T cells, B-cell-depleted T cells, or PBMCs.

Per the authors' pipeline: Amplification of reference gene primers provided the estimated nucleated cell counts. The table came from immunoSEQ multiplex PCR; TCRdb's copy has only in-frame clones and leaves some out. The DNA gave D and trimming, while V, J and clone size come from that table. Of around 70,000 clones listed, approximately 80% are singletons. The V gene end was trimmed by 2 bases and the J gene end by 9 bases; junction bases not matched to a gene: 3. This CDR3 comprises 15 residues. Germline V lookup: CDR1 MNHEY, CDR2 SVGAGI. This clone was seen a handful of times. The sequenced sample consisted of peripheral blood. This TCR was recovered from a human donor in a cohort sampled during active COVID-19. V and J are TRBV6-5 and TRBJ1-6; 11 nucleotides agree with TRBD1. The chain's CDR3 is CASSYDGQGASPLHF. The CDR3 DNA reads as TGTGCCAGCAGTTACGACGGACAGGGGGCTTCACCCCTCCACTTT.